This T cell receptor (beta chain) came from a study of shared clonotypes between healthy human individuals. Overall study results and limits: Generally, estimated richness proved larger in naive subsets than it did in memory subsets. The study drew on few donors, limiting represented genetic and exposure-history diversity.

Sequencing was performed with immunoSEQ multiplex PCR; in TCRdb, only in-frame clones are kept and a portion is missing. The table has roughly 2.5 million clones, roughly 92% seen once; the top ten hold 0.14%. This CDR3 region has 13 residues. Per germline, CDR1 GTSNPN and CDR2 SVGIG (reference sequence). On this clone itself: Its antigen is unidentified. At one of its ends the junction is not consistent with the germline gene, which may arise from a read error.

The clonotype originates from a man aged 18 to 30 in good health. The sequenced sample consisted of naive CD4+ T cells sorted from blood. Noted subset: CD45RA+ positively selected. V and J are TRBV30 and TRBJ1-6; no clear D gene. CDR3 sequence reads: CAGRVQANSPLHF. The CDR3 bases are TGTGCCGGGAGGGTGCAAGCCAATTCACCCCTCCACTTT.